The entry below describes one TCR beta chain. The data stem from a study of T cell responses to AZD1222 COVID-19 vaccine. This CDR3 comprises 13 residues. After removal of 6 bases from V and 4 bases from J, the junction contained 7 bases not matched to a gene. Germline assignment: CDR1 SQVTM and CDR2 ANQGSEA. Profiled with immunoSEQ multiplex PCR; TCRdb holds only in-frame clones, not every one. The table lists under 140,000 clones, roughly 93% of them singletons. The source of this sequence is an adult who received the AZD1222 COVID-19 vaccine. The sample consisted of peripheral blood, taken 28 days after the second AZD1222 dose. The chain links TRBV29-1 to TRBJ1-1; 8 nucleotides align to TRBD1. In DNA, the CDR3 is TGCAGCGTGGAGAATACAGGGGGCACTGAAGCTTTCTTT. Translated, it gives CSVENTGGTEAFF.